The 29 T cell receptor beta chains presented below share a single source sample, sequenced in a study of cytomegalovirus exposure and HLA in healthy donors. It was with 60 Vbeta and 13 Jbeta primers that the PCR ran. The protocol was immunoSEQ multiplex PCR, while the TCRdb copy is restricted to in-frame clones and leaves out a portion. The repertoire holds about 160,000 clones, with roughly 80% as singletons. What was sequenced was PBMCs. The receptor source for this set is a man in his forties in good health and CMV-seronegative.

The chain joins TRBV7-9 to TRBJ2-7, with a tentative D call TRBD2 (6 bases). Between the trimmed V and J ends, which lost 0 bases and 2 bases, there was a span of 11 bases. This CDR3 is 15 amino acids long. CDR1 and CDR2 from the germline V gene are SEHNR and FQNEAQ (reference sequence). The CDR3 DNA follows: TGTGCCAGCAGCTTAGCTAGCGGTGGGCCCTACGAGCAGTACTTC. This codes for CASSLASGGPYEQYF. Variable domain in full (rest from reference TRBV7-9 and TRBJ2-7): DTGVSQNPRHKITKRGQNVTFRCDPISEHNRLYWYRQTLGQGPEFLTYFQNEAQLEKSRLLSDRFSAERPKGSFSTLEIQRTEQGDSAMYLCASSLASGGPYEQYFGPGTRLTVT.

The chain couples TRBV5-1 to TRBJ2-5, with D perhaps matching TRBD1 (6 bases). CDR3 size: 14 residues. Germline-derived CDR1 and CDR2 are SGHRS and YFSETQ. V lost 5 bases and J lost 0, with 11 bases in between. The DNA for the CDR3 is TGCGCCAGCAGACCAACAGGGAACCAAGAGACCCAGTACTTC. Translation gives CASRPTGNQETQYF.

V and J are TRBV6-5 and TRBJ2-1, with D maybe TRBD1 (5 bases). The V gene lost 5 bases and the J gene lost 8 bases, with 10 bases spanning the gap. The germline V gene has CDR1 MNHEY and CDR2 SVGAGI. The CDR3 totals 12 residues. CDR3 protein: CASSALGDEQFF. CDR3 in DNA: TGTGCCAGCAGTGCCCTAGGGGATGAGCAGTTCTTC.

The V call is TRBV28, the J call TRBJ1-1; the match to TRBD1 covers 8 bases. The CDR3 totals 14 residues. CDR1 MDHEN and CDR2 SYDVKM come from the germline V gene. V lost 5 bases to trimming and J lost 0 bases; unmatched junction nucleotides: 2. The CDR3 loop reads CASSRTGMNTEAFF. The CDR3 nucleotides read TGTGCCAGCAGTAGGACAGGGATGAACACTGAAGCTTTCTTT.

This clone was detected a few times. V and J are TRBV27 and TRBJ2-3, with a tentative D call TRBD1 (5 bases). The CDR3 covers 15 residues. The germline V and J ends were trimmed by 5 bases and 3 bases, with 15 bases remaining between them. From germline, CDR1 is MNHEY and CDR2 SMNVEV (reference sequence). The DNA of the CDR3 is TGTGCCAGCAGTATTAGGGGCTTTGGGACAGATACGCAGTATTTT. This gives the protein CASSIRGFGTDTQYF.

The chain links TRBV4-1 to TRBJ1-6, with a tentative D call TRBD1 (5 bases). The CDR3 spans 16 residues. From germline, CDR1 is MGHRA and CDR2 YSYEKL. The V gene lost 1 base and the J gene lost 7 bases, with 14 bases spanning the gap. The CDR3 protein is CASSQAKTAGNSPLHF. The CDR3 nucleotides read TGCGCCAGCAGCCAAGCTAAGACAGCCGGGAATTCACCCCTCCACTTT.

CDR3 DNA: TGTGCCAGCAGCTCCTTCGGGGGGCCCTCCTACGAGCAGTACTTC. It specifies CASSSFGGPSYEQYF. The J gene is TRBJ2-7, the V gene TRBV5-6; D might be TRBD2 (7 bases). V was cut by 3 bases and J by 0 bases, with 13 bases left in between. CDR3 size: 15 residues. CDR1 SGHDT and CDR2 YYEEEE come from the germline V gene. The whole variable domain, filled in from reference TRBV5-6 and TRBJ2-7, reads DAGVTQSPTHLIKTRGQQVTLRCSPKSGHDTVSWYQQALGQGPQFIFQYYEEEERQRGNFPDRFSGHQFPNYSSELNVNALLLGDSALYLCASSSFGGPSYEQYFGPGTRLTVT.

The chain recombines TRBV4-3 with TRBJ1-1, with 9 bases that match TRBD1. The germline V gene encodes CDR1 LGHNA and CDR2 YSLEER. This CDR3 is 14 amino acids long. Trimming at V came to 8 bases and at J to 0 bases, leaving 4 bases not matched to a gene. The chain's CDR3 is CASGYRGLNTEAFF. CDR3 DNA: TGCGCCAGCGGATACAGGGGGCTGAACACTGAAGCTTTCTTT.

J is TRBJ2-7 and V is TRBV27; maybe TRBD1 (5 bases). V was cut by 5 bases and J by 3 bases, with 14 bases left in between. This CDR3 spans 14 amino acids. The germline CDR1 and CDR2 sequences are MNHEY and SMNVEV (reference sequence). The CDR3 loop reads CASSPTVRGYEQYF. The DNA of the CDR3 is TGTGCCAGCAGTCCCACCGTTAGGGGCTACGAGCAGTACTTC.

The chain employs TRBV23-1 and TRBJ1-5, with a possible D match to TRBD1 (6 bases). TRBV23-1 is annotated as an ORF whose role is uncertain. Trimming stripped 5 bases from V and 4 bases from J, with 18 bases between. The CDR3 contains 16 residues. CDR3 nucleotides: TGCGCCAGCAGTGACCATCTACAGGGACCTAATCAGCCCCAGCATTTT. It specifies CASSDHLQGPNQPQHF.

The chain combines TRBV11-2 with TRBJ2-5, with D uncertain. Germline-derived CDR1 and CDR2 are SGHAT and FQNNGV. V lost 5 bases and J lost 2, with 15 bases in between. This CDR3 contains 15 residues. The CDR3 is CASSPTEQSQETQYF. For the CDR3, the DNA is TGTGCCAGCAGCCCAACGGAGCAGTCTCAAGAGACCCAGTACTTC.

V gene TRBV5-6 combines with J gene TRBJ2-1; 13 bases align to TRBD2. With V trimmed by 2 bases and J by 7 bases, 3 bases remained unmatched. This CDR3 comprises 15 residues. The V gene's germline CDR1 is SGHDT and CDR2 YYEEEE. The CDR3 sequence: CASSLLAGGPNEQFF. CDR3 nucleotide sequence: TGTGCCAGCAGCTTACTAGCGGGGGGGCCAAATGAGCAGTTCTTC. The full variable domain, with the rest looked up from reference TRBV5-6 and TRBJ2-1, is DAGVTQSPTHLIKTRGQQVTLRCSPKSGHDTVSWYQQALGQGPQFIFQYYEEEERQRGNFPDRFSGHQFPNYSSELNVNALLLGDSALYLCASSLLAGGPNEQFFGPGTRLTVL.

This chain uses TRBV13 with TRBJ1-1; D perhaps matches TRBD1 (5 bases). Germline assignment: CDR1 PRHDT and CDR2 FYEKMQ (reference sequence). The CDR3 consists of 16 residues. Trimming took off 5 bases at V and 1 base at J, with 17 bases between the two ends. CDR3 amino acids: CASSKTSRTQNTEAFF. CDR3 DNA: TGTGCCAGCAGCAAGACCTCCCGGACACAGAACACTGAAGCTTTCTTT.

The gene calls are TRBV7-8 and TRBJ1-5, with a tentative D call TRBD1 (5 bases). Trimming stripped 3 bases from V and 6 bases from J, with 9 bases between. Germline CDR1 is SGHVS and CDR2 is FQNEAQ. The CDR3 is made up of 13 amino acids. The DNA of the CDR3 is TGTGCCAGCAGCTTGGGGGGAGGTCAGCCCCAGCATTTT. Its translation: CASSLGGGQPQHF.

The chain employs TRBV10-3 and TRBJ2-3; D possibly corresponds to TRBD1 (6 bases). The CDR3 is made up of 15 amino acids. Per the germline V gene, CDR1 is ENHRY and CDR2 is SYGVKD. V was trimmed by 4 bases and J by 4 bases, leaving 15 bases between them. For the CDR3, the DNA is TGTGCCATCAGTGGGACAGTCAATGGTGCAGATACGCAGTATTTT. Translating gives CAISGTVNGADTQYF.

V and J are TRBV14 and TRBJ2-3, with 9 bases lining up with TRBD1. The CDR3 has 15 amino acids. Unmatched junction bases numbered 8, after V lost 4 bases and J lost 6 bases. CDR1 is SGHDN and CDR2 is FVKESK in the germline V gene. The CDR3 sequence: CASSPRTGAGDTQYF. The CDR3 DNA sequence: TGTGCCAGCAGCCCAAGGACAGGGGCAGGGGATACGCAGTATTTT.

The chain combines TRBV4-1 with TRBJ2-1, with 11 bases matching TRBD1. The V gene end was trimmed by 5 bases and the J gene end by 8 bases; junction bases not matched to a gene: 8. The CDR3 spans 15 residues. Germline V gene sequence: CDR1 MGHRA, CDR2 YSYEKL. The CDR3 reads CASSTRDRGKDEQFF. CDR3 in DNA: TGCGCCAGCAGCACCCGGGACAGGGGGAAAGATGAGCAGTTCTTC.

The chain joins TRBV29-1 to TRBJ1-1; TRBD1 is a possible D gene (6 bases). This CDR3 is 15 amino acids long. Between the trimmed V and J ends, which lost 0 bases and 9 bases, there was a span of 20 bases. The germline CDR1 and CDR2 sequences are SQVTM and ANQGSEA. This CDR3 reads CSVEDRGATAPKAFF. The CDR3 DNA sequence: TGCAGCGTTGAAGATCGGGGGGCAACAGCCCCGAAAGCTTTCTTT.

The chain is built from TRBV9 and TRBJ1-3; maybe TRBD1 (6 bases). The V gene lost 6 bases and the J gene lost 4 bases, with 14 bases spanning the gap. Germline V gene data show CDR1 as SGDLS and CDR2 as YYNGEE. This CDR3 contains 14 residues. This CDR3 is CASMGRGGGNTIYF. The CDR3, as DNA: TGTGCCAGCATGGGTCGTGGGGGCGGAAACACCATATATTTT.

The chain has TRBV7-9 and TRBJ1-1, with D unclear. Germline CDR1 and CDR2: SEHNR and FQNEAQ (reference sequence). This CDR3 has 14 amino acids. With 7 bases removed from V and 0 bases from J, the gap between germline ends came to 12 bases. The CDR3 spells CASNPDIMNTEAFF. CDR3 DNA: TGTGCCAGCAACCCTGACATCATGAACACTGAAGCTTTCTTT.

The chain uses TRBV19 and TRBJ1-2; 9 bases fit TRBD1. The CDR3 sequence is 13 residues long. Trimming cost V 9 bases and J 8 bases; bases outside gene matches: 10. From germline, CDR1 is LNHDA and CDR2 SQIVND (reference sequence). The chain's CDR3 is CASLLGTGLGYTF. The CDR3 DNA sequence: TGTGCCAGCCTCCTGGGGACAGGGTTGGGCTACACCTTC.

The chain combines TRBV30 with TRBJ1-1; possible D gene TRBD1, 5 bases. Trimming took off 7 bases at V and 5 bases at J, with 23 bases between the two ends. The CDR3 consists of 15 residues. Germline lookup yields CDR1 GTSNPN and CDR2 SVGIG (reference sequence). The CDR3 DNA is TGTGCCTCACCCTCAACGGGGGGGGGAGAGACTGAAGCTTTCTTT. This translates into CASPSTGGGETEAFF.

This sequence joins TRBV29-1 and TRBJ2-7; TRBD1 is a possible D gene (6 bases). This CDR3 spans 14 amino acids. Germline V gives CDR1 SQVTM, CDR2 ANQGSEA. V lost 2 bases to trimming and J lost 4 bases, with 15 bases between them. CDR3 in amino acids: CSVERRGQGYEQYF. As DNA, the CDR3 is TGCAGCGTTGAAAGGAGAGGGCAGGGGTACGAGCAGTACTTC.

The rearrangement joins TRBV7-9 to TRBJ2-7; the D gene is possibly TRBD2 (6 bases). Trimming removed 5 bases from V and 2 bases from J, with 16 bases in between. Per germline, CDR1 SEHNR and CDR2 FQNEAQ (reference sequence). This CDR3 has 15 amino acids. CDR3 DNA sequence: TGTGCCAGCAGCCCCACGGGAGCGGAGACCTACGAGCAGTACTTC. This codes for CASSPTGAETYEQYF.

The chain recombines TRBV7-6 with TRBJ1-1; a weak D match, TRBD1 (6 bases). There are 12 residues in the CDR3. V gave up 5 bases and J gave up 7 bases, with 11 bases separating them. The germline CDR1 and CDR2 sequences are SGHVS and FNYEAQ. DNA for the CDR3: TGTGCCAGCAGCGGACGGACAGATGAAGCTTTCTTT. Protein: CASSGRTDEAFF. The full variable domain, with the rest looked up from reference TRBV7-6 and TRBJ1-1, is GAGVSQSPRYKVTKRGQDVALRCDPISGHVSLYWYRQALGQGPEFLTYFNYEAQQDKSGLPNDRFSAERPEGSISTLTIQRTEQRDSAMYRCASSGRTDEAFFGQGTRLTVV.

The chain employs TRBV6-5 and TRBJ1-6, with D perhaps TRBD1 (5 bases). V was clipped by 5 bases and J by 7 bases, with 9 bases between them. This CDR3 has 13 residues. Germline V gene data show CDR1 as MNHEY and CDR2 as SVGAGI. The chain's CDR3 is CASSSNRNSPLHF. CDR3 DNA: TGTGCCAGCAGTAGTAACAGGAATTCACCCCTCCACTTT.

The chain combines TRBV5-1 with TRBJ2-3, with D perhaps TRBD2 (6 bases). The ends were cut back, 2 bases at V and 0 bases at J, with 10 bases in the middle. In germline, CDR1 is SGHRS, CDR2 YFSETQ. The CDR3 length is 15 residues. The CDR3 nucleotides read TGCGCCAGCAGCTTCGGGCTAGCGAGCACAGATACGCAGTATTTT. The encoded protein is CASSFGLASTDTQYF.

The V call is TRBV18, the J call TRBJ2-3; no definite D call. Germline CDR1 KGHSH, CDR2 LQKENI. The V end was cut by 6 bases, the J end by 2 bases, with 18 bases between. This CDR3 has 16 amino acids. In nucleotides, the CDR3 is TGTGCCAGCTCCCCCCTCACGGTAACCCACACAGATACGCAGTATTTT. Amino acid sequence: CASSPLTVTHTDTQYF.

V and J are TRBV11-1 and TRBJ2-2; 9 nucleotides align to TRBD2. The germline CDR1 and CDR2 sequences are SGHAT and FQDESV (reference sequence). The CDR3 is 15 amino acids. V was pared by 7 bases and J by 4 bases, with 7 bases of the junction left unmatched. The CDR3 reads CASKKSGGSTGELFF. CDR3 coding DNA: TGTGCCAGCAAAAAGAGCGGGGGGTCCACCGGGGAGCTGTTTTTT.